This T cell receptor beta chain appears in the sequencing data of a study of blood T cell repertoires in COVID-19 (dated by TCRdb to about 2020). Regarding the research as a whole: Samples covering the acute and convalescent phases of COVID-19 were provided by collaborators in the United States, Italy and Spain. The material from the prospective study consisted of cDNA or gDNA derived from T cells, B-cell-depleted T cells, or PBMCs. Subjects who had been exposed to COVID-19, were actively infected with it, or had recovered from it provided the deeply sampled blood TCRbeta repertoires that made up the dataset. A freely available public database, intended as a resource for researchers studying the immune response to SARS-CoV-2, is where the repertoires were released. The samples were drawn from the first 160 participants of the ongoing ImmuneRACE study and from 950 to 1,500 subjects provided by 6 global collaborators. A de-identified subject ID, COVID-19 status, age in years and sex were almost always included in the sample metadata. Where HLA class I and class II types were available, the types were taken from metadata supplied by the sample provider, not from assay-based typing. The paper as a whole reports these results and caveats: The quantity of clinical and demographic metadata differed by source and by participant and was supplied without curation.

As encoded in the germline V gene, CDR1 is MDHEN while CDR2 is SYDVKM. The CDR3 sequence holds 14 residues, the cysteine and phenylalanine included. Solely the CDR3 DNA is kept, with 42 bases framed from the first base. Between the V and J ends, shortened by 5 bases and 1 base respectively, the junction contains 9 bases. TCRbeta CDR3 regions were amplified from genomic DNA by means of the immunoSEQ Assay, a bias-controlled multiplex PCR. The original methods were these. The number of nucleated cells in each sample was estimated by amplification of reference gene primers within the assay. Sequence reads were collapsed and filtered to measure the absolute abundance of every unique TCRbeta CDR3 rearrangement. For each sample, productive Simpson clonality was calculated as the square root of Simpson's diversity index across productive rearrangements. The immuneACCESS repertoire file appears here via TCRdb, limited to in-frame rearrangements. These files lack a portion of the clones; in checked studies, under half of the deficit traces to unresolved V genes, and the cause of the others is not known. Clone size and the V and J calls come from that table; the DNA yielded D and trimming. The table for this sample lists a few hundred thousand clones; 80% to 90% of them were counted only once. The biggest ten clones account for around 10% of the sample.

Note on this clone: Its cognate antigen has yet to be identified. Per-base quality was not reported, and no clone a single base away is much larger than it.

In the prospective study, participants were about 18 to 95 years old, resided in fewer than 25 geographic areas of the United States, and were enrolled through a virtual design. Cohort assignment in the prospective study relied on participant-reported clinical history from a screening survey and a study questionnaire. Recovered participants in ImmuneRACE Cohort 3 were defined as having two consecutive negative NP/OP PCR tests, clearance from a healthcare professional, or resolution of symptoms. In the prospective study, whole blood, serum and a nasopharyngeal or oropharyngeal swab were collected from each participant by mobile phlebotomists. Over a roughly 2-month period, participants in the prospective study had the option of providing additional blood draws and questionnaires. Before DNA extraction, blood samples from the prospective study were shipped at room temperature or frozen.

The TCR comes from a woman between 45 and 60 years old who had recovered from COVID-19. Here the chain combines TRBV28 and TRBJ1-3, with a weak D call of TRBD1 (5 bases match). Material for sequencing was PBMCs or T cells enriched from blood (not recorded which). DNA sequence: TGTGCCAGCAGTCCAAAGGGGTCTGGAAACACCATATATTTT. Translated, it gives CASSPKGSGNTIYF. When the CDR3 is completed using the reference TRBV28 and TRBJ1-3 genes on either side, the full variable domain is DVKVTQSSRYLVKRTGEKVFLECVQDMDHENMFWYRQDPGLGLRLIYFSYDVKMKEKGDIPEGYSVSREKKERFSLILESASTNQTSMYLCASSPKGSGNTIYFGEGSWLTVV.